This TCR beta chain comes out of a study of shared clonotypes between healthy human individuals. Study-wide background: The cohort comprised a couple of women and a few men. Their ages spanned 18 to 49 years.

Adult donors, all healthy and HIV-negative, had no recent acute infections or vaccinations. The donors, all of them Caucasian adults, lived in Nashville, Tennessee. Study processing details: In the immunoSEQ data, sequences were junction-only and lacked quality scores, so filtering differed. Profiled with immunoSEQ multiplex PCR; TCRdb holds only in-frame clones, not every one. V, J and clone size are taken as reported in that table, and D and trimming were inferred from the DNA itself. The profile shows 950,000 to 1,200,000 clones, approximately 77% of them singletons. Per the germline V gene, CDR1 is SGHNT and CDR2 is YYREEE (reference sequence). This CDR3 has 18 residues. V shed 4 bases and J shed 3 bases, with 24 bases lying between them.

The receptor's source is a young man in good health. Some clones in this sample may be carry-over from other donors' samples. The sequenced material came from memory CD4+ T cells from PBMCs. As to subset: CD45RA-negative fraction. V gene TRBV5-4 combines with J gene TRBJ2-3; tentative D call: TRBD1 (7 bases). The CDR3 DNA reads TGTGCCAGCAGCCCACCCTCTGGGGCAGGGGGACTGACAGATACGCAGTATTTT. Protein: CASSPPSGAGGLTDTQYF.